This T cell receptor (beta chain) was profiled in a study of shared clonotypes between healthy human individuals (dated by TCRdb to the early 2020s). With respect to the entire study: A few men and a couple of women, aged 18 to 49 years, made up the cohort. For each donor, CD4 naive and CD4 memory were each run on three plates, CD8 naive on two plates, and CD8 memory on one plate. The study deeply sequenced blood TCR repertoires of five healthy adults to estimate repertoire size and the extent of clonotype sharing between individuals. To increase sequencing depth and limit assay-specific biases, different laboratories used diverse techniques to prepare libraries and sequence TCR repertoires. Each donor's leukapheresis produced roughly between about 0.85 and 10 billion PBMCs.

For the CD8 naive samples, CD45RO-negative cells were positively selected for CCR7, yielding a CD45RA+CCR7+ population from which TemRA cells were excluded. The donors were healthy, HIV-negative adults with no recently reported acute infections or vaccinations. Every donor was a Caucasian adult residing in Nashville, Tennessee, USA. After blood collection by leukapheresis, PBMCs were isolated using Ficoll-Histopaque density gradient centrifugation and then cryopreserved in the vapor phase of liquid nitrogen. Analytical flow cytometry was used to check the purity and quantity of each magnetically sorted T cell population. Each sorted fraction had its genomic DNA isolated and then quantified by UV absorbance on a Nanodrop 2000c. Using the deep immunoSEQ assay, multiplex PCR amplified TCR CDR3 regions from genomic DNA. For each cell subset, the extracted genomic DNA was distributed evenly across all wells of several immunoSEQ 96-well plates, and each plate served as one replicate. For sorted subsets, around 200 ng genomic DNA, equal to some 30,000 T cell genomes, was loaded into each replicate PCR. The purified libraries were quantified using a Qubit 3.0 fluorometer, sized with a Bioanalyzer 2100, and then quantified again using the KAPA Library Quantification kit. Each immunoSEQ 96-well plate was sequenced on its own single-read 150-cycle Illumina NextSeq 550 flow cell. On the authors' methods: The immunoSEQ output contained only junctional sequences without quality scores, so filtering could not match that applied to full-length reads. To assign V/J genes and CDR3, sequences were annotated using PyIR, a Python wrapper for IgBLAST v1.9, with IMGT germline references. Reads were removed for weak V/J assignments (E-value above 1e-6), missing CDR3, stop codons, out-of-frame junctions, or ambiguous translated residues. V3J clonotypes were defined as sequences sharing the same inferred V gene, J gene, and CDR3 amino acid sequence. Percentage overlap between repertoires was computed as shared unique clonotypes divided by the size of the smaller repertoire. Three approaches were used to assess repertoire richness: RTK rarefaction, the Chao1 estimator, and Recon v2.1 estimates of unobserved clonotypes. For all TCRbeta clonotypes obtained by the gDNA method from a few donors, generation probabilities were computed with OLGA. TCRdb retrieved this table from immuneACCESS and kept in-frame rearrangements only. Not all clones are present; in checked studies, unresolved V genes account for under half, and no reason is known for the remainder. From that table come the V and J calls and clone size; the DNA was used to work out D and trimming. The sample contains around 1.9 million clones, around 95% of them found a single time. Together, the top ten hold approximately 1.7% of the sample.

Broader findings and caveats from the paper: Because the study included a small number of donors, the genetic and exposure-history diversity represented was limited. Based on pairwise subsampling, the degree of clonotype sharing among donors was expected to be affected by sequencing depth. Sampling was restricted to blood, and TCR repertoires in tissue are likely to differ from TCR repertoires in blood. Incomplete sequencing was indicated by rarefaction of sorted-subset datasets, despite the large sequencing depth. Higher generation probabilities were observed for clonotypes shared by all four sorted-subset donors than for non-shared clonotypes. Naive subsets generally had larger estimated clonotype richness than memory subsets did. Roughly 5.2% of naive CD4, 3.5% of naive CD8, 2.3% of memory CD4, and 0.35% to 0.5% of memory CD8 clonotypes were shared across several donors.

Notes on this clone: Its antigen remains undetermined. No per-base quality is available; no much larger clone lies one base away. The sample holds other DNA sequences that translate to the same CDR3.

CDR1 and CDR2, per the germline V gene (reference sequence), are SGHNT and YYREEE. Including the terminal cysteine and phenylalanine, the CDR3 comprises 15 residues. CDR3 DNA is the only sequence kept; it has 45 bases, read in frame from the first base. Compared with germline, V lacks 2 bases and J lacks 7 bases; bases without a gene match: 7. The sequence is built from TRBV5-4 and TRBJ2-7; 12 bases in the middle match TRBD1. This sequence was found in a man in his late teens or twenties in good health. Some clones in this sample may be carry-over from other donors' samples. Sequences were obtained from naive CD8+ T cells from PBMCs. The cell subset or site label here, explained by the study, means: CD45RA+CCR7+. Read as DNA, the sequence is TGTGCCAGCAGCTTACCGGGACAGGGGGCCGGGGAGCAGTACTTC. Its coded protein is CASSLPGQGAGEQYF.